This TCR beta chain derives from a study of blood T cells in healthy people across ages. Study details: About one barcoded TCR beta cDNA was captured per two T cells.

Combining a sample-barcoded 5' primer with a J-beta primer mix, a second PCR ran for about 6 to 12 cycles. Every cDNA molecule bore a tag from a template-switch adaptor containing 12 random nucleotides. TCRdb re-called the 5' RACE reads with MiXCR, one entry per CDR3 protein. The sample lists 1.4 million or so distinct CDR3 sequences; approximately 43% were seen once. The CDR3 covers 10 residues. Trimming removed 9 bases from V and 9 bases from J, with 7 bases in between. Germline CDR1 and CDR2: KGHDR and SFDVKD. The chain is built from TRBV24-1 and TRBJ2-2; D is undetermined. This sequence was found in a woman aged 18-29 years in good health. Sequencing was done on a sample of blood. The CDR3 DNA sequence: TGTGCCACCGCCCGACGGGAGCTGTTTTTT. Translated: CATARRELFF.